The 10 T cell receptor beta chains reported below all come from one sample, sequenced in a study of human T cells and chemical hapten exposure. MiXCR, applied by TCRdb to the 5' RACE reads, yields one record per CDR3 protein. This table holds 130,000 or so distinct CDR3 sequences, about 4.3% found once. Total RNA was isolated from whole blood that had not been fractionated. The receptors shown here come from a female donor in good health.

This sequence joins TRBV7-2 and TRBJ2-3; 9 positions agree with TRBD2. The CDR3 sequence is 13 residues long. With 3 bases clipped from V and 10 bases from J, the junction kept 5 bases outside the gene matches. The germline gives CDR1 SGHTA, CDR2 FQGNSA. The CDR3 is CASSFQRGDPQYF. CDR3 DNA: TGTGCCAGCAGCTTCCAGCGGGGGGATCCGCAGTATTTT.

This clonotype was recorded at least ten times. The chain employs TRBV10-3 and TRBJ2-1; TRBD1 agrees at 10 bases. The CDR3 is 15 amino acids. Looked up from germline, CDR1 is ENHRY and CDR2 is SYGVKD. V shed 6 bases and J 5 bases; nucleotides not matched to a gene: 7. Here the CDR3 DNA reads TGTGCCATCAGCCTGACAGGGGGCGGTGACAATGAGCAGTTCTTC. Protein product: CAISLTGGGDNEQFF.

The rearrangement joins TRBV12-3 or TRBV12-4 to TRBJ1-1, with TRBD1 as a possible D gene (5 bases). The CDR3 contains 13 residues. Trimming took off 6 bases at V and 3 bases at J, with 11 bases between the two ends. The CDR3 nucleotides are TGTGCCAGCAGCCCCGCCAGGGACACTGAAGCTTTCTTT. This translates into CASSPARDTEAFF.

This clonotype was seen ten or more times. The rearrangement links TRBV12-3 or TRBV12-4 to TRBJ1-2, with 7 bases identical to TRBD1. This CDR3 comprises 16 residues. J gave up 4 bases and V 4 bases, and 12 bases lay outside the gene matches. The CDR3 sequence is CASSSRVGGFGYGYTF. CDR3 DNA sequence: TGTGCCAGCAGTTCCAGGGTAGGGGGCTTCGGCTATGGCTACACCTTC.

This clonotype has a count of ten or more. This rearrangement joins TRBV5-8 to TRBJ1-5, with TRBD1 matching over 8 bases. The V gene end was trimmed by 4 bases and the J gene end by 0 bases; junction bases not matched to a gene: 6. Germline CDR1 and CDR2: SGHTS and YDEGEE. CDR3 length: 16 amino acids. CDR3 amino acids: CASSLPTGVSNQPQHF. The CDR3 bases are TGTGCCAGCAGCCTACCGACAGGGGTTAGCAATCAGCCCCAGCATTTT.

This clonotype was picked up many times. The chain couples TRBV20-1 to TRBJ2-4; no firm D call. Germline CDR1 is DFQATT and CDR2 is SNEGSKA (reference sequence). Between the trimmed V and J ends, which lost 1 base and 1 base, there was a span of 14 bases. CDR3 length: 16 residues. This CDR3 reads CSARADDWTAKNIQYF. The CDR3, as DNA: TGCAGTGCTAGAGCCGATGACTGGACGGCCAAAAACATTCAGTACTTC.

Many counts were recorded for this clonotype. The chain has TRBV5-6 and TRBJ2-7; D unclear. Trimming stripped 4 bases from V and 2 bases from J, with 10 bases between. Per the germline V gene, CDR1 is SGHDT and CDR2 is YYEEEE. CDR3 length: 13 residues. The CDR3 spells CASSRIQPYEQYF. DNA of the CDR3: TGTGCCAGCAGCCGAATACAGCCCTACGAGCAGTACTTC.

This clonotype was found many times. The CDR3: CASSSGQGNQPQHF. In DNA, the CDR3 is TGTGCCAGCAGTTCCGGACAGGGGAATCAGCCCCAGCATTTT. This chain links TRBV6-2 or TRBV6-3 with TRBJ1-5; TRBD1 agrees at 9 bases. Germline assignment: CDR1 MNHEY and CDR2 SVGEGT. J was trimmed by 4 bases and V by 4 bases; bases with no gene match: 2. The CDR3 extends over 14 amino acids.

This clonotype was seen at least ten times. The V call is TRBV15, the J call TRBJ2-1, with D possibly being TRBD1 or TRBD2 (5 bases each). This CDR3 comprises 14 residues. V gave up 5 bases and J gave up 9 bases, with 17 bases separating them. Germline V gene sequence: CDR1 LNHNV, CDR2 YYDKDF (reference sequence). Here the CDR3 reads CATSHPGPRGEQFF. The DNA for the CDR3 is TGTGCCACCAGCCACCCGGGACCGCGAGGTGAGCAGTTCTTC. Based on the CDR3 plus reference TRBV15 and TRBJ2-1, the full variable domain is DAMVIQNPRYQVTQFGKPVTLSCSQTLNHNVMYWYQQKSSQAPKLLFHYYDKDFNNEADTPDNFQSRRPNTSFCFLDIRSPGLGDTAMYLCATSHPGPRGEQFFGPGTRLTVL.

This clonotype was seen ten or more times. The rearrangement links TRBV3-1 to TRBJ1-6, with D tentatively TRBD1 (5 bases). V dropped 4 bases and J dropped 12 bases, with 19 bases sitting between them. The CDR3 extends over 15 amino acids. The germline CDR1 and CDR2 sequences are LGHDT and YNNKEL (reference sequence). CDR3 nucleotide sequence: TGTGCCAGCAGCCCAGAAACAGGCGGAGGCGGACCCCTCCACTTT. Encoded protein: CASSPETGGGGPLHF.